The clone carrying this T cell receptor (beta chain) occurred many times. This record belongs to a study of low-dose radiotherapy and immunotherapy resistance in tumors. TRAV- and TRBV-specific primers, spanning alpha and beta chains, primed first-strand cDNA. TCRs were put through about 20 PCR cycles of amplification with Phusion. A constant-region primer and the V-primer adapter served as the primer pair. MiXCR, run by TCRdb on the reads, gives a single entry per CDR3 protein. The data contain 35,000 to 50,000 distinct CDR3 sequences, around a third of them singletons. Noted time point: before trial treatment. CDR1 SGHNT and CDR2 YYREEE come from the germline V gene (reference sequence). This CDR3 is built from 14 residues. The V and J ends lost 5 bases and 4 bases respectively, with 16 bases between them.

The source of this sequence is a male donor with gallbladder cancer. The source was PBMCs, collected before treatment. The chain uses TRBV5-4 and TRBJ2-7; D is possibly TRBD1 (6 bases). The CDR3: CASSPGVGQYEQYF. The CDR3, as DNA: TGTGCCAGCAGTCCCGGGGTAGGACAGTACGAGCAGTACTTC.